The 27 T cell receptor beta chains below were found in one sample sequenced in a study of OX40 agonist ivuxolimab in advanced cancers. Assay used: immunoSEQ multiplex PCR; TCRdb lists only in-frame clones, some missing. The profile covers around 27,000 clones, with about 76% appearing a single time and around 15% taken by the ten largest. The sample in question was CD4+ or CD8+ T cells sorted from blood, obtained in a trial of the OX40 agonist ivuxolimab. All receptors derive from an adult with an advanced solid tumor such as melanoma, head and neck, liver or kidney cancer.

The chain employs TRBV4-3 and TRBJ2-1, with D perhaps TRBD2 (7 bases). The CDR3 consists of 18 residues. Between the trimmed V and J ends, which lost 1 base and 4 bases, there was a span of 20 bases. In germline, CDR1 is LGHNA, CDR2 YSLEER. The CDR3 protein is CASSQASAGAPLYNEQFF. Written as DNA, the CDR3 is TGCGCCAGCAGCCAAGCCTCTGCGGGGGCCCCGCTTTACAATGAGCAGTTCTTC.

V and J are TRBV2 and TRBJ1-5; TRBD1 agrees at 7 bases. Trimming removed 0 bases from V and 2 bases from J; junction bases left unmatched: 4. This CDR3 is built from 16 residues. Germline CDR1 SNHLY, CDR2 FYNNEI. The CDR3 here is CASSEAQGEGNQPQHF. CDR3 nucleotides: TGTGCCAGCAGTGAAGCGCAGGGGGAAGGCAATCAGCCCCAGCATTTT.

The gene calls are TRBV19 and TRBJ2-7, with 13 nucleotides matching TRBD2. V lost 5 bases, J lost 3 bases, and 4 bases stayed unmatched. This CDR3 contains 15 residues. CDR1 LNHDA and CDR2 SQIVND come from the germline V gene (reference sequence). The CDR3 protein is CASSPRLAGGYEQYF. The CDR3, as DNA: TGTGCCAGTAGTCCGAGACTAGCGGGGGGCTACGAGCAGTACTTC.

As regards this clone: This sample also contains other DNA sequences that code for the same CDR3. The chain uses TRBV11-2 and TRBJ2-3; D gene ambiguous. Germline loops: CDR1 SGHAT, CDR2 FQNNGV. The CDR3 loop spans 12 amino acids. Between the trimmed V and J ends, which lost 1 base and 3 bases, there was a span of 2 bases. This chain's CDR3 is CASSLGTDTQYF. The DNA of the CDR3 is TGTGCCAGCAGCTTAGGTACAGATACGCAGTATTTT.

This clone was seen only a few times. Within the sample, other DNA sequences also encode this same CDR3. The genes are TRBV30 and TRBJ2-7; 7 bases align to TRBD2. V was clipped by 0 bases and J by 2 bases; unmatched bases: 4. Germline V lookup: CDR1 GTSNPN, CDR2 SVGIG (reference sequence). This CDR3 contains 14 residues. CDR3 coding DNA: TGTGCCTGGAGTGTCGGGGGGAGCACCTACGAGCAGTACTTC. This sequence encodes CAWSVGGSTYEQYF.

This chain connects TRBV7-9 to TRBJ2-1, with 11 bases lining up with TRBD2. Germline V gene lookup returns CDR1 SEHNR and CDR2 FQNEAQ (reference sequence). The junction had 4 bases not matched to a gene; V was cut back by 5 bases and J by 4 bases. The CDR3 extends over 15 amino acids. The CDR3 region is CASSGTSGGYNEQFF. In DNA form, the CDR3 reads TGTGCCAGCAGCGGGACTAGCGGAGGTTACAATGAGCAGTTCTTC.

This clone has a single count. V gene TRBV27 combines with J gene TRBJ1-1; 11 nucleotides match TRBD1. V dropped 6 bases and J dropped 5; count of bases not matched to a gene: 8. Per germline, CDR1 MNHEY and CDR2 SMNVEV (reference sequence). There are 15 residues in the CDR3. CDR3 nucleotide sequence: TGTGCCAGCAGACCCGGGACAGGGGGATTGACTGAAGCTTTCTTT. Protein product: CASRPGTGGLTEAFF.

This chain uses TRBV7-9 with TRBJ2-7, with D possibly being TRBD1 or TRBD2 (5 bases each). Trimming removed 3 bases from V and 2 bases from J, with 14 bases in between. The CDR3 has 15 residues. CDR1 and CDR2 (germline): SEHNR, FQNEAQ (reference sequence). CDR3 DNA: TGTGCCAGCAGCTTTGCCGGGACCGGACCCTACGAGCAGTACTTC. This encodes CASSFAGTGPYEQYF.

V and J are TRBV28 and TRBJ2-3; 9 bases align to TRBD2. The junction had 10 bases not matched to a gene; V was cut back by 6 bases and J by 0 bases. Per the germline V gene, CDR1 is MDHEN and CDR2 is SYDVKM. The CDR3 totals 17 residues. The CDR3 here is CASRSDLRGGSTDTQYF. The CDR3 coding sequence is TGTGCCAGCAGATCCGACTTGCGGGGGGGAAGCACAGATACGCAGTATTTT.

The CDR3 reads CASSPGQGAWGYTF. CDR3 DNA: TGTGCCAGCAGTCCTGGACAGGGGGCATGGGGCTACACCTTC. V gene TRBV6-6 combines with J gene TRBJ1-2; 11 nucleotides agree with TRBD1. CDR3 length: 14 amino acids. Trimming cost V 5 bases and J 8 bases; bases outside gene matches: 7. Per germline, CDR1 MNHNY and CDR2 SVGAGI (reference sequence).

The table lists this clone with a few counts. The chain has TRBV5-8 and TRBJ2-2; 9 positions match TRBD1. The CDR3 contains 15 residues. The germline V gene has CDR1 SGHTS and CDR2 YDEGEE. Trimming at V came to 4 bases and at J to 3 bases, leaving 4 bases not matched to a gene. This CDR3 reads CASSEWTGDTGELFF. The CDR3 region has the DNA TGTGCCAGCAGCGAATGGACAGGGGACACCGGGGAGCTGTTTTTT. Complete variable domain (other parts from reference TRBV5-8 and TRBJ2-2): EAGVTQSPTHLIKTRGQQATLRCSPISGHTSVYWYQQALGLGLQFLLWYDEGEERNRGNFPPRFSGRQFPNYSSELNVNALELEDSALYLCASSEWTGDTGELFFGEGSRLTVL.

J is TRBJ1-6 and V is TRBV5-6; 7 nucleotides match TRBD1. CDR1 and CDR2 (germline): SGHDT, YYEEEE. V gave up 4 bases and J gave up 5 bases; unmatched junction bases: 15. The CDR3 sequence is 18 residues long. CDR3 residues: CASSPRPGQEGDNSPLHF. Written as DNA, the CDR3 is TGTGCCAGCAGCCCTAGACCTGGACAGGAGGGAGATAATTCACCCCTCCACTTT.

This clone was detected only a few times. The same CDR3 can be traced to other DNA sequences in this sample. The CDR3 DNA reads TGTGCCAGTAGGCTGGGGGCCGGGGAGCTGTTTTTT. It specifies CASRLGAGELFF. The chain carries TRBV19 and TRBJ2-2, with D perhaps assigned TRBD1 or TRBD2 (5 bases each). The CDR3 consists of 12 residues. Germline values: CDR1 LNHDA, CDR2 SQIVND (reference sequence). Trimming took off 6 bases at V and 6 bases at J, with 8 bases between the two ends.

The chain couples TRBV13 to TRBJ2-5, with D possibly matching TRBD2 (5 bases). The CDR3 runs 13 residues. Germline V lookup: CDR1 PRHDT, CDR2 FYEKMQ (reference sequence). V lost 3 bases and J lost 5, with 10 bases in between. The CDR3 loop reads CASSFTAEETQYF. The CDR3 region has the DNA TGTGCCAGCAGCTTCACAGCGGAGGAGACCCAGTACTTC.

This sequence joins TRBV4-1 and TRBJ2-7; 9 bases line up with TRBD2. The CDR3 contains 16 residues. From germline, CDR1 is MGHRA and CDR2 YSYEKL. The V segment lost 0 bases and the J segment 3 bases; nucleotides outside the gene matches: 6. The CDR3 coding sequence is TGCGCCAGCAGCCAAGATGAGCGGGGGGTTTACTACGAGCAGTACTTC. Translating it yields CASSQDERGVYYEQYF.

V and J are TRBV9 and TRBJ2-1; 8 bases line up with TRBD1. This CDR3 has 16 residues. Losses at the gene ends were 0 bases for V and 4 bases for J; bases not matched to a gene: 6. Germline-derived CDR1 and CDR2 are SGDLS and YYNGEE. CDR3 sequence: CASSVGGTGYYNEQFF. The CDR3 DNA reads TGTGCCAGCAGCGTAGGTGGGACAGGTTATTACAATGAGCAGTTCTTC. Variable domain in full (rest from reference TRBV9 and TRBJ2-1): DSGVTQTPKHLITATGQRVTLRCSPRSGDLSVYWYQQSLDQGLQFLIQYYNGEERAKGNILERFSAQQFPDLHSELNLSSLELGDSALYFCASSVGGTGYYNEQFFGPGTRLTVL.

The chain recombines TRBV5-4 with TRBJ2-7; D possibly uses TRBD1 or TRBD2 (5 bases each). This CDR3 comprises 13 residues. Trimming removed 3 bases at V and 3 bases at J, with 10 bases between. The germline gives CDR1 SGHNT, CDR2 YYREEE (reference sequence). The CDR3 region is CASSWDGSYEQYF. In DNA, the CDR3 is TGTGCCAGCAGCTGGGACGGAAGCTACGAGCAGTACTTC.

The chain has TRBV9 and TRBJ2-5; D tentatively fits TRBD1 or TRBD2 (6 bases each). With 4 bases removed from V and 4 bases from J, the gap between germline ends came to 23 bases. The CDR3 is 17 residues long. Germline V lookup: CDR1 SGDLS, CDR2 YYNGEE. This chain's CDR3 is CASSPDMRGAGAETQYF. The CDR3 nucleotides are TGTGCCAGCAGCCCGGACATGAGGGGGGCCGGGGCAGAGACCCAGTACTTC.

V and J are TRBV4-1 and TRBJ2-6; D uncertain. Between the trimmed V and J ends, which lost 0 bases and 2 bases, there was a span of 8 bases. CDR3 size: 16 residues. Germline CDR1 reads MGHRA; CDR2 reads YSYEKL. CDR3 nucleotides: TGCGCCAGCAGCCAAGAAGAAACAGCTGGGGCCAACGTCCTGACTTTC. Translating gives CASSQEETAGANVLTF.

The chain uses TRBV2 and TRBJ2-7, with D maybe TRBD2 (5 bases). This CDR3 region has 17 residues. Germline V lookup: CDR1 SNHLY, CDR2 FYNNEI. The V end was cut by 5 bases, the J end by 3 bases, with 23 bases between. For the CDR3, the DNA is TGTGCCAGCAGTCAGGCTCCGGACGGGATAAGGATCTACGAGCAGTACTTC. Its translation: CASSQAPDGIRIYEQYF. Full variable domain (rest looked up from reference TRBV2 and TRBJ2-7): EPEVTQTPSHQVTQMGQEVILRCVPISNHLYFYWYRQILGQKVEFLVSFYNNEISEKSEIFDDQFSVERPDGSNFTLKIRSTKLEDSAMYFCASSQAPDGIRIYEQYFGPGTRLTVT.

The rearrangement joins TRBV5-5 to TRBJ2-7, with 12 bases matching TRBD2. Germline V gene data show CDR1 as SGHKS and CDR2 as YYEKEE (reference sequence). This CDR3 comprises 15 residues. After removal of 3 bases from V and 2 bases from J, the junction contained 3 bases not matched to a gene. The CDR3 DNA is TGTGCCAGCAGCTCGACTAGCGGGGGCCCCTACGAGCAGTACTTC. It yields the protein CASSSTSGGPYEQYF.

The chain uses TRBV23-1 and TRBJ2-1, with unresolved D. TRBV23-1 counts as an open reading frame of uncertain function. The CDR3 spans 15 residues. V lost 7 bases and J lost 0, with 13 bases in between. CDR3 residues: CASTPSNPSYNEQFF. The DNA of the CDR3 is TGCGCCAGCACCCCGAGCAACCCCTCCTACAATGAGCAGTTCTTC.

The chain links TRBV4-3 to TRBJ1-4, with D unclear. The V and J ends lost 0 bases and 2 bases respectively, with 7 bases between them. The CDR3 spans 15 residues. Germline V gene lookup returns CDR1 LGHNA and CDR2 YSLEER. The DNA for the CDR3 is TGCGCCAGCAGCCAAGAAGGGTTGACTAATGAAAAACTGTTTTTT. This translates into CASSQEGLTNEKLFF.

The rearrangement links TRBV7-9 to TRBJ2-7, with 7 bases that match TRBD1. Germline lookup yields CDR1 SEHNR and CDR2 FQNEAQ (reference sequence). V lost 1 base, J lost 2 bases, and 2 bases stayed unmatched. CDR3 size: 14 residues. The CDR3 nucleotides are TGTGCCAGCAGCTTAGAGACAGGGCCCTACGAGCAGTACTTC. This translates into CASSLETGPYEQYF.

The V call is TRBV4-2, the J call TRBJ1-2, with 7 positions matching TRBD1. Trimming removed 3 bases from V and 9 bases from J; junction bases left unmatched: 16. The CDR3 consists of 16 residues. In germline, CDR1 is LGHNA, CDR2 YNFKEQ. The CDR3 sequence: CASSQGTEVNYGSYTF. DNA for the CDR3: TGTGCCAGCAGCCAGGGGACAGAGGTAAATTATGGAAGCTACACCTTC.

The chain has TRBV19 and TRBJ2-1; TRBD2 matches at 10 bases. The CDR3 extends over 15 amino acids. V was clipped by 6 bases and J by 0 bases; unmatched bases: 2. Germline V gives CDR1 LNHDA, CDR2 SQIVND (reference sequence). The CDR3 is CASRRTSGSYNEQFF. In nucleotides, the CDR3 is TGTGCCAGTAGGCGGACTAGCGGCTCCTACAATGAGCAGTTCTTC. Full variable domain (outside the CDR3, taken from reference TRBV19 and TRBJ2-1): DGGITQSPKYLFRKEGQNVTLSCEQNLNHDAMYWYRQDPGQGLRLIYYSQIVNDFQKGDIAEGYSVSREKKESFPLTVTSAQKNPTAFYLCASRRTSGSYNEQFFGPGTRLTVL.

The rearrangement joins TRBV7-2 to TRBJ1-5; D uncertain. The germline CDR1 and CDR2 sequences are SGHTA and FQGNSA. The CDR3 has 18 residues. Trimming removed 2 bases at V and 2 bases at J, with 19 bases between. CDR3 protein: CASSLLYRAPWGNQPQHF. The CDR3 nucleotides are TGTGCCAGCAGCTTACTGTATAGGGCCCCATGGGGCAATCAGCCCCAGCATTTT.